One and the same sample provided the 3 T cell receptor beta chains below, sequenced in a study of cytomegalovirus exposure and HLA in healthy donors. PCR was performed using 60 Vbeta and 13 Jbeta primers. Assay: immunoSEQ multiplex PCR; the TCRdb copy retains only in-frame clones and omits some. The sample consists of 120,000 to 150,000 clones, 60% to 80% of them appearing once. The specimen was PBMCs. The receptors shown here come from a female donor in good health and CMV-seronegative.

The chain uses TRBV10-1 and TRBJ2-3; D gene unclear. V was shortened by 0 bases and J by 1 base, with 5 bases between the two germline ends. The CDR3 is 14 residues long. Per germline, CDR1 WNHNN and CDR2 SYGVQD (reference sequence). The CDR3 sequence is CASSESVGTDTQYF. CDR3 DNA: TGCGCCAGCAGTGAGTCTGTCGGCACAGATACGCAGTATTTT.

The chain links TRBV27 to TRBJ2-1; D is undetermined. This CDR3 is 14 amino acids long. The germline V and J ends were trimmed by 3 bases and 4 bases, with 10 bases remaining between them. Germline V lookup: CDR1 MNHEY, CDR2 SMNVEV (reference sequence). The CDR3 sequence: CASSFKETYNEQFF. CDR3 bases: TGTGCCAGCAGTTTTAAGGAGACGTACAATGAGCAGTTCTTC.

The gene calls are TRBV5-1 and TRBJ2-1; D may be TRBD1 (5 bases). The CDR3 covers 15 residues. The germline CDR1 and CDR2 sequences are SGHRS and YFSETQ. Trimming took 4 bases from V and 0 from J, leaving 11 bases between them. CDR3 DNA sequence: TGCGCCAGCAGCGGGGCTGAGAGCTCCTACAATGAGCAGTTCTTC. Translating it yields CASSGAESSYNEQFF. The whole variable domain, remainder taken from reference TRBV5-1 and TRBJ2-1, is KAGVTQTPRYLIKTRGQQVTLSCSPISGHRSVSWYQQTPGQGLQFLFEYFSETQRNKGNFPGRFSGRQFSNSRSEMNVSTLELGDSALYLCASSGAESSYNEQFFGPGTRLTVL.